This T cell receptor beta chain stems from a study of shared clonotypes between healthy human individuals. Repertoires were generated with immunoSEQ multiplex PCR, while TCRdb's copy carries only in-frame clones and drops some. Of 110,000 or so clones listed, around 68% are singletons. This TCR derives from a woman younger than 45 in good health. The specimen sequenced was memory CD8+ T cells sorted from blood. Indicated subset: CD45RO+ cells pooled with CCR7-negative TemRA cells.

CDR3 nucleotide sequence: TGTGCCAGCAGGGAGACTAGCGGGAGGGGCGATGAGCAGTTCTTC. Translated: CASRETSGRGDEQFF. This chain joins TRBV7-3 and TRBJ2-1, with 14 bases matching TRBD2. The CDR3 is 15 residues long. Germline trimming cut 6 bases from V and 8 bases from J; bases unmatched to any gene: 6. Germline V gives CDR1 SGHTA, CDR2 FQGTGA.